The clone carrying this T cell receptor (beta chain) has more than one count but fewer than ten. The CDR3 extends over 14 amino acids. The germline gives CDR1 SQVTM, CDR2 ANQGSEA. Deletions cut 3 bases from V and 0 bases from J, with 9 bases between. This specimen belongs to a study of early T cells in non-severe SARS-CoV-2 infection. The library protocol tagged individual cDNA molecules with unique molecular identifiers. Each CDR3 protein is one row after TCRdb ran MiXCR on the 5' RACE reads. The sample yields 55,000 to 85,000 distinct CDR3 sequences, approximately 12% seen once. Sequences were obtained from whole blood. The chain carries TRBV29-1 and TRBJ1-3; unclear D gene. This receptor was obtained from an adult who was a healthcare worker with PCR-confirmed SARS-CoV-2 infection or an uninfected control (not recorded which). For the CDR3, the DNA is TGCAGCGTTGACGACGGTATCTCTGGAAACACCATATATTTT. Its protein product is CSVDDGISGNTIYF.